The present T cell receptor (beta chain) was sequenced within a study of blood T cell repertoires in COVID-19 (dated by TCRdb to about 2020). Notes on the research overall: Samples covering the acute and convalescent phases of COVID-19 were provided by collaborators in the United States, Italy and Spain. The material from the prospective study consisted of cDNA or gDNA derived from T cells, B-cell-depleted T cells, or PBMCs. Deeply sampled blood TCRbeta repertoires from subjects exposed to, actively infected with, or recovered from COVID-19 were included in the dataset. The repertoires were made available in a free public database intended to serve as a resource for research on the immune response to SARS-CoV-2. Samples came from the ongoing ImmuneRACE study (first 160 participants) plus 1,254 subjects from 6 global collaborators. The sample metadata nearly always contained a de-identified subject ID, COVID-19 status, age in years and sex. HLA class I and class II types, where available, came from metadata supplied by the sample provider rather than from assay-based typing. Here is what the overall study found, with its caveats: The quantity of clinical and demographic metadata differed by source and by participant and was supplied without curation.

TCRbeta CDR3 regions were amplified from genomic DNA by means of the immunoSEQ Assay, a bias-controlled multiplex PCR. In the authors' own workflow: The number of nucleated cells in each sample was estimated from the amplification of reference gene primers within the assay. To quantify the absolute abundance of each unique TCRbeta CDR3 rearrangement, sequence reads were collapsed and filtered. For each sample, productive Simpson clonality was calculated by taking the square root of Simpson's diversity index across productive rearrangements. The immuneACCESS repertoire file appears here via TCRdb, limited to in-frame rearrangements. These files lack a portion of the clones; in checked studies, under half of the deficit traces to unresolved V genes, and the cause of the others is not known. Clone size and V and J calls were adopted from that table, with D and trimming inferred from the DNA. Here the sample has more than 130,000 clones; less than 85% occur a single time. The top ten clonotypes cover 6% to 7.5% of the sample.

This clone was seen only once. Its antigen is currently not known. Base qualities are not recorded, but no much larger clone differs from it by a single base. Collaborating institutions collected whole blood in K2EDTA tubes following their own protocols. Collaborator samples were shipped for TCRbeta analysis as frozen whole blood, isolated PBMCs, or DNA extracted from either sample type. Sequenced sample: peripheral blood. This clonotype originated in a human donor in a cohort sampled during active COVID-19.

The nucleotides read TGTGCCAGCAGCTTAGCGCCCCGACAGGGTGGCTACGAGCAGTACTTC. It encodes CASSLAPRQGGYEQYF. Recombination linked TRBV7-2 to TRBJ2-7, with 7 bases in between that match TRBD1. Counted from cysteine to phenylalanine, this CDR3 has 16 amino acids. The retained sequence is limited to the CDR3, 48 bases, with the frame set at the first base. Unmatched junction bases come to 8, with V trimmed by 0 bases and J by 3 bases. Sequences SGHTA (CDR1) and FQGNSA (CDR2) are obtained from the germline V gene.